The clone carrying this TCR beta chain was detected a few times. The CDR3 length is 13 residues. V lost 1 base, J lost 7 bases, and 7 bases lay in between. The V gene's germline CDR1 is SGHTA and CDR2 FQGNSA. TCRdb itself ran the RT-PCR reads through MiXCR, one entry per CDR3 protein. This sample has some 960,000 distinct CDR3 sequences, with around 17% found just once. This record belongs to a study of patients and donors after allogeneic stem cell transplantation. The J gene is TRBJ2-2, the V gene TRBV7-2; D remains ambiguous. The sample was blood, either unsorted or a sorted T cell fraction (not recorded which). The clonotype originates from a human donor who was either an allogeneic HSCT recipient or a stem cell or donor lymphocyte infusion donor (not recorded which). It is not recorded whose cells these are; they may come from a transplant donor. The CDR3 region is CASSLEKGGELFF. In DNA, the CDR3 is TGTGCCAGCAGCTTAGAAAAGGGCGGGGAGCTGTTTTTT.